The rows below give T cell receptor beta chains drawn from one sample of a study of shared clonotypes between healthy human individuals. The method was immunoSEQ multiplex PCR; TCRdb's version includes in-frame clones alone and lacks a portion of them. The sample consists of about 2.4 million clones, around 94% of them appearing once. The sequenced sample consisted of naive CD4+ T cells sorted from blood. These receptors were taken from a man aged 18 to 35 in good health. Each CDR3 is given with its conserved first and last residue. Each record gives: D gene, clone size, J gene, V gene, CDR3 DNA, CDR3 protein. D genes are given only for firm matches. Clone sizes are given selectively: once, few, many, or a class where the clone is expanded.

TRBD1 NA TRBJ2-6 TRBV5-5 TGTGCCAGCAGCTTGGATGGGACAGAGGGCTCTGGGGCCAACGTCCTGACTTTC CASSLDGTEGSGANVLTF
TRBD2 NA TRBJ2-1 TRBV30 TGTGCCTGGAGTGTGGCTAGCGGAGTGGGGCAGTTCTTC CAWSVASGVGQFF
NA NA TRBJ2-5 TRBV7-7 TGTGCTAGCAGCGAAGTCGGGTTACAAGAGACCCAGTACTTC CASSEVGLQETQYF
NA NA TRBJ2-5 TRBV2 TGTGCCAGCAGTGAGGCCCTAGTGATGACAAAAGAGACCCAGTACTTC CASSEALVMTKETQYF
TRBD1 few TRBJ1-6 TRBV6-5 TGTGCCAGCAGACAGGGGAGGAGGTCACCCCTCCACTTT CASRQGRRSPLHF
TRBD1 NA TRBJ2-3 TRBV27 TGTGCCAGCTCAACCCAGGACAGGGGACTATTAGATACGCAGTATTTT CASSTQDRGLLDTQYF
TRBD2 NA TRBJ2-2 TRBV30 TGTGCCTGGAGTGTCCAAAGGAGACTAGCGGGAGGCACCGGGGAGCTGTTTTTT CAWSVQRRLAGGTGELFF
NA NA TRBJ1-2 TRBV7-9 TGTGCCAGCAGTTCAATTAACTATGGCTACACCTTC CASSSINYGYTF
TRBD1 NA TRBJ2-5 TRBV28 TGTGCCAGCAGTCCCCCGGACAGGGGAAAAGAGACCCAGTACTTC CASSPPDRGKETQYF
NA once TRBJ2-1 TRBV9 TGTGCCAGCACCTCCGGGACCACTTACAATGAGCAGTTCTTC CASTSGTTYNEQFF
NA NA TRBJ2-2 TRBV11-2 TGTGCCAGCAGCTTAGCAGACACCGGGGAGCTGTTTTTT CASSLADTGELFF
TRBD1 NA TRBJ2-7 TRBV10-3 TGTGCCATCAGTGAGTCAGGGGTCGGGACAGGGGCCTACGAGCAGTACTTC CAISESGVGTGAYEQYF
NA once TRBJ1-6 TRBV28 TGTGCCAGCAGTTTCAGAAGGGCTGCAGTTAATTCACCCCTCCACTTT CASSFRRAAVNSPLHF
TRBD1 NA TRBJ2-7 TRBV7-8 TGTGCCAGCAGTAGGGCCTCCCAGGGGGCTCCCTACGAGCAGTACTTC CASSRASQGAPYEQYF
NA once TRBJ2-5 TRBV27 TGTGCCAGCAGCCAGGGGAGGGGGACTCTGCCCCAGTACTTC CASSQGRGTLPQYF
NA NA TRBJ1-5 TRBV5-1 TGCGCCAGCAGCCGCAAGCCTGGGGGAGAAGGCAATCAGCCCCAGCATTTT CASSRKPGGEGNQPQHF
TRBD2 NA TRBJ2-3 TRBV2 TGTGCCACCCTCGAGGTAGCGGGAGTTGGCACAGATACGCAGTATTTT CATLEVAGVGTDTQYF
NA NA TRBJ2-7 TRBV6-6 TGTGCCAGCCAACCATCTAAGGACTACGAGCAGTACTTC CASQPSKDYEQYF
TRBD2 NA TRBJ2-5 TRBV7-9 TGTGCCAGCAGCCCCCTAGCGGGAGATGTTCGTAATATTGTAGACCAGTACTTC CASSPLAGDVRNIVDQYF
NA once TRBJ1-6 TRBV5-6 TGTGCCAGTGCCGGGACGGCAGGACATAATTCACCCCTCCACTTT CASAGTAGHNSPLHF
TRBD2 NA TRBJ2-5 TRBV2 TGTGCCAGCAGTGGCGGGGGAGGGGAGACCCAGTACTTC CASSGGGGETQYF
NA NA TRBJ2-3 TRBV27 TGTGCCAGCAGTACCCAAGCAGTCAGCACAGATACGCAGTATTTT CASSTQAVSTDTQYF
NA few TRBJ2-5 TRBV7-2 TGTGCCAGCAGCTTAGTGCTGTACCAAGAGACCCAGTACTTC CASSLVLYQETQYF
NA NA TRBJ1-6 TRBV4-1 TGCGCCAGCAGCCACCTATTTGGGCCGGATTCACCCCTCCACTTT CASSHLFGPDSPLHF
NA NA TRBJ2-5 TRBV11-2 TGTGCCAGCAGCTTAGTTGGGATCGGGGAGACCCAGTACTTC CASSLVGIGETQYF
TRBD1 NA TRBJ1-2 TRBV7-2 TGTGCCAGCACCCCCGGACAGGGCGCCTATGGCTACACCTTC CASTPGQGAYGYTF
NA NA TRBJ1-2 TRBV7-8 TGTGCCAGCAGCTTAGTTGGCGTAGCGGGCTACACCTTC CASSLVGVAGYTF